The 4 T cell receptor beta chains below come from one sample, sequenced in a study of cytomegalovirus exposure and HLA in healthy donors. Amplification used 60 Vbeta primers and 13 Jbeta primers. Clones were sequenced by immunoSEQ multiplex PCR, and TCRdb holds only the in-frame ones, with some missing. The sample has 90,000 to 130,000 clones, about three quarters seen once. The material sequenced was PBMCs. These receptors were obtained from a woman aged 55-69 years in good health and CMV-seropositive.

The V call is TRBV7-8, the J call TRBJ2-1; 7 bases match TRBD1. The junction had 14 bases not matched to a gene; V was cut back by 1 base and J by 5 bases. Germline-derived CDR1 and CDR2 are SGHVS and FQNEAQ. The CDR3 consists of 18 residues. The CDR3 DNA reads as TGTGCCAGCAGCTTAGATGTACAGGGGAGTATGTATGACAATGAGCAGTTCTTC. Protein sequence: CASSLDVQGSMYDNEQFF.

This clone has just one count. This rearrangement joins TRBV6-6 to TRBJ1-3, with D possibly matching TRBD1 (6 bases). The V gene's germline CDR1 is MNHNY and CDR2 SVGAGI (reference sequence). The CDR3 sequence is 13 residues long. V lost 5 bases and J 8 bases, leaving 13 bases between the germline ends. The CDR3 here is CASSSQGRDTIYF. CDR3 DNA sequence: TGTGCCAGCAGTAGTCAGGGGAGGGACACCATATATTTT.

This chain joins TRBV28 and TRBJ2-5; a possible D gene is TRBD2 (5 bases). Germline V lookup: CDR1 MDHEN, CDR2 SYDVKM. The germline V and J ends were trimmed by 5 bases and 3 bases, with 16 bases remaining between them. This CDR3 has 15 amino acids. In DNA, the CDR3 is TGTGCCAGCAGTACCTCCGCGGACGGGAAAGAGACCCAGTACTTC. It translates to CASSTSADGKETQYF.

The chain is built from TRBV4-2 and TRBJ2-2; D is undetermined. The V gene lost 1 base and the J gene lost 3 bases, with 9 bases spanning the gap. Germline lookup yields CDR1 LGHNA and CDR2 YNFKEQ. The CDR3 totals 15 residues. The CDR3 DNA follows: TGTGCCAGCAGCCAAGTATCAGAGGACACCGGGGAGCTGTTTTTT. Translated, it gives CASSQVSEDTGELFF.